The clone carrying this T cell receptor beta chain has a single count. The target antigen is unknown. The trim removed 5 bases at V and 7 bases at J, leaving 10 bases unmatched. The CDR3 runs to 15 residues. CDR1 and CDR2 (germline): MDHEN, SYDVKM. Clones were sequenced by immunoSEQ multiplex PCR, and TCRdb holds only the in-frame ones, with some missing. This table holds about 110,000 clones, 85% to 90% found once. This record belongs to a study of cytomegalovirus exposure and HLA in healthy donors. General observations from the study: Cytomegalovirus association was listed for 164 TCR beta chains.

This chain links TRBV28 with TRBJ2-1; 8 bases are shared with TRBD2. The specimen sequenced was PBMCs. This TCR came from a woman aged 18-29 years in good health and CMV-seronegative. The CDR3, as DNA: TGTGCCAGCAGTCCCGCGGGCGGGGGGCGTAATGAGCAGTTCTTC. Protein product: CASSPAGGGRNEQFF.